This T cell receptor (beta chain) was sequenced for a study of blood T cell repertoires in COVID-19. A few counts support this clone. There are 16 residues in the CDR3. J gave up 3 bases and V 5 bases, and 7 bases lay outside the gene matches. Germline V gene lookup returns CDR1 MGHDK and CDR2 SYGVNS. The repertoire was sequenced with immunoSEQ multiplex PCR; TCRdb's copy has only in-frame clones and lacks some. Among over 45,000 clones listed, roughly 80% were seen once. The sample was peripheral blood. This chain joins TRBV25-1 and TRBJ1-5; 10 nucleotides line up with TRBD1. The sequence derives from a man in his fifties or sixties with active COVID-19. In nucleotides, the CDR3 is TGTGCCAGCAGTCCCCCCGGGACAGGGGTCAATCAGCCCCAGCATTTT. Its protein is CASSPPGTGVNQPQHF. Together with reference TRBV25-1 and TRBJ1-5, the CDR3 gives the full variable domain: EADIYQTPRYLVIGTGKKITLECSQTMGHDKMYWYQQDPGMELHLIHYSYGVNSTEKGDLSSESTVSRIRTEHFPLTLESARPSHTSQYLCASSPPGTGVNQPQHFGDGTRLSIL.